The 3 T cell receptor beta chains below all came from one sample that was sequenced in a study of blood T cell repertoires in COVID-19. Sequenced by immunoSEQ multiplex PCR; TCRdb stores in-frame clones only, minus some. The data contain some 200,000 clones, 75% to 90% of them seen just once; the ten biggest clones take up 5.5% to 7.5%. The sequencing input was peripheral blood. Receptor source: a middle-aged woman with acute or convalescent COVID-19.

This clone was seen just once. This chain joins TRBV19 and TRBJ1-5; D might be TRBD1 (5 bases). The CDR3 covers 17 residues. Trimming removed 1 base at V and 0 bases at J, with 13 bases between. Germline V gene sequence: CDR1 LNHDA, CDR2 SQIVND (reference sequence). The CDR3 coding sequence is TGTGCCAGTAGTATAGGGGGGGGGACGTATAGCAATCAGCCCCAGCATTTT. Translating gives CASSIGGGTYSNQPQHF.

The rearrangement uses TRBV18 and TRBJ2-3; 7 positions match TRBD1. The length of the CDR3 is 16 residues. Trimming at V came to 3 bases and at J to 11 bases, leaving 17 bases not matched to a gene. The V gene's germline CDR1 is KGHSH and CDR2 LQKENI. CDR3 nucleotide sequence: TGTGCCAGCTCACCCGATCTAGGACAGGTGGAGAGTGGGCAGTATTTT. Protein: CASSPDLGQVESGQYF.

The count of this clone is one. The chain joins TRBV28 to TRBJ1-2; D possibly corresponds to TRBD1 (5 bases). The CDR3 runs to 17 residues. Trimming stripped 5 bases from V and 0 bases from J, with 19 bases between. Germline CDR1 MDHEN, CDR2 SYDVKM. The CDR3 reads CASSGDLRGRANYGYTF. Written as DNA, the CDR3 is TGTGCCAGCAGTGGGGACCTACGGGGGAGGGCTAACTATGGCTACACCTTC.